Sequencing of this T cell receptor beta chain was carried out in a study of CD8+ T cells in alopecia areata. Broader study findings: Tofacitinib delivered significant drops in scalp clonality and in expanded CD8+ clones among the top 100.

Treatment reported: oral pan-JAK inhibitor, 5-10 mg twice daily. Researchers took lesional scalp punch biopsies and peripheral blood from people who were alopecia areata patients. The CDR3 is 15 amino acids. The germline V gene encodes CDR1 SGHDT and CDR2 YYEEEE. After removal of 4 bases from V and 7 bases from J, the junction contained 13 bases not matched to a gene. TCR sequencing used cDNA made by reverse transcription of extracted RNA. Generated by immunoSEQ multiplex PCR, the TCRdb table keeps only in-frame clones and is missing some. This table has 160,000 or so clones, 58% appearing once. As regards this clone: Its antigen is as yet unknown.

The V call is TRBV5-6, the J call TRBJ1-1, with 7 positions matching TRBD1. The source material was CD4+ T cells sorted from blood, sampled at roughly week 58, from a patient treated with tofacitinib. This receptor was obtained from a human donor with alopecia areata. CDR3 DNA: TGTGCCAGCAGCACACTCTCCGGGACAGCCCATGAAGCTTTCTTT. Translated, it gives CASSTLSGTAHEAFF.